The rows below give T cell receptor beta chains drawn from one sample of a study of blood T cells in healthy people across ages. TCRdb processed the 5' RACE reads anew with MiXCR; each CDR3 protein has one entry. The repertoire holds approximately 600,000 distinct CDR3 sequences, 45% to 65% seen once, with 30% to 40% in the top ten. Sequencing was performed on blood. The receptors come from a man aged 55 to 69 in good health. Each CDR3 is given with its conserved first and last residue. A D gene is named only where the DNA matches it firmly. Expanded clones get a size class; other rows say once, few or many, or leave the size out.

d_call | clone_size | j_call | v_call | cdr3_aa | cdr3_nt
NA | NA | TRBJ2-1 | TRBV28 | CASSLTDNLIDEQFF | TGTGCCAGCAGTTTGACAGACAACCTAATCGATGAGCAGTTCTTC
TRBD2 | few | TRBJ2-3 | TRBV12-5 | CASGLGLAGAPDTQYF | TGTGCTAGTGGTTTGGGGCTAGCGGGGGCCCCAGATACGCAGTATTTT
NA | few | TRBJ2-1 | TRBV20-1 | CSAPRPADNEQFF | TGCAGTGCTCCCCGACCTGCGGACAATGAGCAGTTCTTC
NA | many | TRBJ2-1 | TRBV5-1 | CASSPGAGTNEQFF | TGCGCCAGCAGCCCAGGGGCGGGGACCAATGAGCAGTTCTTC
NA | once | TRBJ1-4 | TRBV12-3/TRBV12-4 | CASSAGHLNEKLFF | TGTGCCAGCAGTGCGGGACATCTTAATGAAAAACTGTTTTTT
TRBD1 | few | TRBJ2-5 | TRBV28 | CASQGGTGQETQYF | TGTGCCAGCCAAGGGGGGACAGGCCAAGAGACCCAGTACTTC
TRBD2 | once | TRBJ2-1 | TRBV4-2 | CASSQGRSGGKYNEQFF | TGTGCCAGCAGCCAGGGGAGATCGGGGGGTAAATACAATGAGCAGTTCTTC
TRBD2 | few | TRBJ2-1 | TRBV3-1 | CASSHGGGYNEQFF | TGTGCCAGCAGCCACGGGGGGGGGTACAATGAGCAGTTCTTC
NA | NA | TRBJ1-4 | TRBV7-9 | CASSLGPTTNEKLFF | TGTGCCAGCAGCTTAGGTCCTACGACTAATGAAAAACTGTTTTTT
NA | NA | TRBJ1-2 | TRBV21-1 | CASSPGTFVYGYTF | TGTGCCAGCAGCCCCGGGACTTTCGTCTATGGCTACACCTTC
NA | NA | TRBJ2-5 | TRBV9 | CASSVLGNPRETQYF | TGTGCCAGCAGCGTACTCGGAAACCCAAGAGAGACCCAGTACTTC
NA | NA | TRBJ1-5 | TRBV20-1 | CSAGPVSNQPQHF | TGCAGTGCTGGACCGGTTAGCAATCAGCCCCAGCATTTT
NA | once | TRBJ2-7 | TRBV29-1 | CCVETGHSYEQYF | TGCTGCGTTGAAACGGGACACAGTTACGAGCAGTACTTC
TRBD1 | few | TRBJ1-2 | TRBV12-3/TRBV12-4 | CASSTRTGGGYTF | TGTGCCAGCAGTACCAGGACAGGGGGCGGCTACACCTTC
NA | few | TRBJ2-5 | TRBV20-1 | CSAPEGGETQYF | TGCAGTGCTCCGGAGGGTGGTGAGACCCAGTACTTC
TRBD1 | NA | TRBJ2-5 | TRBV7-2 | CASSLDRVKETQYF | TGTGCCAGCAGCTTGGACAGGGTAAAAGAGACCCAGTACTTC
NA | NA | TRBJ2-1 | TRBV20-1 | CSAHYSEQFF | TGCAGTGCACATTACAGTGAGCAGTTCTTC
TRBD1 | NA | TRBJ1-4 | TRBV18 | CASSPFFDRGGAGEKLFF | TGTGCCAGCTCACCATTCTTCGACAGGGGCGGAGCCGGGGAAAAACTGTTTTTT
NA | NA | TRBJ1-2 | TRBV4-1 | CASSQARSGGGYTF | TGCGCCAGCAGCCAAGCTCGGAGCGGGGGTGGCTACACCTTC
NA | NA | TRBJ2-6 | TRBV15 | CATSRDSTSGANVPTF | TGTGCCACCAGCAGGGACAGTACCTCTGGGGCCAACGTCCCGACTTTC
NA | NA | TRBJ2-5 | TRBV27 | CASSPLDSQETQYF | TGTGCCAGCAGTCCGTTGGACAGCCAAGAGACCCAGTACTTC
NA | NA | TRBJ2-5 | TRBV6-1 | CASSDRLETQYF | TGTGCCAGCAGTGACAGGTTAGAGACCCAGTACTTC
NA | NA | TRBJ1-2 | TRBV10-3 | CAIREDTSNYGYTF | TGTGCCATCAGGGAAGACACTTCTAACTATGGCTACACTTTC
NA | NA | TRBJ2-7 | TRBV7-9 | CASSPPGSRVYEQYF | TGTGCCAGCAGCCCACCGGGAAGCAGGGTCTACGAGCAGTACTTC
NA | few | TRBJ2-3 | TRBV5-1 | CASSLDGTATDTQYF | TGCGCCAGCAGCTTGGATGGGACCGCCACAGATACGCAGTATTTT
NA | NA | TRBJ2-5 | TRBV15 | CATSRRGDQETQYF | TGTGCCACCAGCAGGAGGGGTGACCAAGAGACCCAGTACTTC
NA | NA | TRBJ2-7 | TRBV5-1 | CASRRDVSYEQYF | TGCGCCAGCAGACGGGACGTCTCCTACGAGCAGTACTTC
TRBD2 | NA | TRBJ2-7 | TRBV6-5 | CASSLSGSLYEQYF | TGTGCCAGCAGTCTTAGCGGGAGTCTCTACGAGCAGTACTTC
TRBD2 | NA | TRBJ2-3 | TRBV14 | CASSEGLAGGNTQYF | TGTGCCAGCAGCGAAGGACTAGCGGGGGGAAATACGCAGTATTTT
TRBD2 | NA | TRBJ2-3 | TRBV12-3/TRBV12-4 | CASSLGTGTSADTQYF | TGTGCCAGCAGTTTAGGGACAGGGACTAGCGCAGATACGCAGTATTTT
TRBD2 | NA | TRBJ2-3 | TRBV20-1 | CSASRSGSTDTQYF | TGCAGTGCTAGCCGTAGCGGGAGCACAGATACGCAGTATTTT
TRBD2 | NA | TRBJ2-3 | TRBV20-1 | CSANSGGWDTQYF | TGCAGTGCTAATAGCGGGGGCTGGGATACGCAGTATTTT
TRBD1 | few | TRBJ2-7 | TRBV10-3 | CAIRGGQGSTYEQYF | TGTGCCATCAGGGGGGGACAGGGGTCCACCTACGAGCAGTACTTC
NA | once | TRBJ2-1 | TRBV2 | CASSDAGGVNEQFF | TGTGCCAGCAGTGACGCGGGTGGAGTCAATGAGCAGTTCTTC
NA | NA | TRBJ2-3 | TRBV6-5 | CASRVGEDTQYF | TGTGCCAGCAGGGTAGGGGAGGATACGCAGTATTTT
TRBD1 | once | TRBJ1-5 | TRBV6-4 | CASSDSLGQGPSGPQHF | TGTGCCAGCAGTGACTCCCTAGGACAGGGGCCTTCAGGGCCCCAGCATTTT
NA | NA | TRBJ1-5 | TRBV6-2/TRBV6-3 | CASRTTGSQPQHF | TGTGCCAGCCGCACCACGGGCAGTCAGCCCCAGCATTTT
NA | NA | TRBJ1-3 | TRBV29-1 | CSVEDYREPGNTIYF | TGCAGCGTTGAAGACTACAGGGAACCTGGAAACACCATATATTTT
NA | NA | TRBJ1-1 | TRBV20-1 | CSASNLAGPNTEAFF | TGCAGTGCTAGCAACCTGGCCGGCCCGAACACTGAAGCTTTCTTT
TRBD1 | NA | TRBJ2-3 | TRBV5-5 | CASSKSGTGTDTQYF | TGTGCCAGCAGCAAATCCGGGACAGGGACAGATACGCAGTATTTT
NA | NA | TRBJ2-7 | TRBV27 | CAGSQGPNYEQYF | TGTGCCGGCAGCCAGGGACCGAACTACGAGCAGTACTTC
TRBD1 | NA | TRBJ1-2 | TRBV20-1 | CSARDSRQGFHGYTF | TGCAGTGCTAGAGATTCGCGACAGGGGTTCCATGGCTACACCTTC
TRBD1 | few | TRBJ1-2 | TRBV18 | CASSGTGGRGYTF | TGTGCCAGCTCAGGAACAGGGGGTCGTGGCTACACCTTC
TRBD1 | NA | TRBJ2-7 | TRBV5-5 | CASSLVPGGYEQYF | TGTGCCAGCAGCTTGGTTCCAGGGGGCTACGAGCAGTACTTC
TRBD1 | NA | TRBJ2-3 | TRBV10-3 | CAISDLPPGGGTDTQYF | TGTGCCATCAGTGATCTCCCTCCAGGGGGCGGCACAGATACGCAGTATTTT
NA | NA | TRBJ2-7 | TRBV5-6 | CASSYRSSRAEQYF | TGTGCCAGCAGTTACCGGTCAAGTAGGGCCGAGCAGTACTTC
TRBD1 | NA | TRBJ1-2 | TRBV7-9 | CASSSQTGSGYTF | TGTGCCAGCAGCTCACAGACAGGGAGTGGCTACACCTTC
NA | NA | TRBJ2-3 | TRBV10-3 | CAITRQGTDTQYF | TGTGCCATCACAAGACAGGGCACAGATACGCAGTATTTT
TRBD2 | NA | TRBJ2-1 | TRBV7-9 | CASVPGLGPFEQFF | TGTGCCAGCGTGCCGGGACTAGGCCCTTTTGAGCAGTTCTTC
TRBD1 | NA | TRBJ1-2 | TRBV20-1 | CSARTGGARGYTF | TGCAGTGCCCGTACAGGGGGCGCGCGGGGCTACACCTTC
NA | NA | TRBJ1-5 | TRBV27 | CASKWGPRVRNQPQHF | TGTGCCAGCAAATGGGGCCCTAGGGTCCGCAATCAGCCCCAGCATTTT
TRBD1 | NA | TRBJ2-5 | TRBV5-1 | CASSTGRDSKQETQYF | TGCGCCAGCAGCACCGGACGGGACAGCAAACAAGAGACCCAGTACTTC
TRBD2 | NA | TRBJ2-3 | TRBV20-1 | CSAHTSGGAEGTDTQYF | TGCAGTGCCCACACTAGCGGGGGGGCCGAGGGCACAGATACGCAGTATTTT